The sequence of this TCR beta chain was determined in a study of siplizumab effects on memory and regulatory T cells. TCRdb's copy holds only in-frame clones and misses some; the assay was immunoSEQ multiplex PCR. Of around 58,000 clones listed, around four fifths were seen once; the top ten hold about 3.5%. This receptor was taken from a human donor in good health. Sequenced sample: memory CD4+ T cells sorted from blood.

CDR3 region: CASTLIGTGLSPLHF. CDR3 DNA sequence: TGTGCCAGCACCTTAATCGGGACAGGGTTGTCACCCCTCCACTTT. The chain is built from TRBV27 and TRBJ1-6; 9 bases align to TRBD1. Germline V lookup: CDR1 MNHEY, CDR2 SMNVEV (reference sequence). The CDR3 has 15 residues. The J segment lost 10 bases and the V segment lost 7 bases, leaving 11 bases of the junction unmatched.